Each of the 7 T cell receptor beta chains below was sequenced from the same sample in a study of T cell responses to AZD1222 COVID-19 vaccine. Assay: immunoSEQ multiplex PCR; the TCRdb copy retains only in-frame clones and omits some. Of about 110,000 clones in the sample, 92% are singletons; the top ten hold roughly 7.9%. This specimen consisted of peripheral blood, obtained 28 days after the second AZD1222 dose. These TCRs come from an adult who received the AZD1222 COVID-19 vaccine.

J is TRBJ1-5 and V is TRBV7-9; the D gene is possibly TRBD1 (5 bases). Germline assignment: CDR1 SEHNR and CDR2 FQNEAQ (reference sequence). This CDR3 region has 15 residues. V was pared by 2 bases and J by 7 bases, with 15 bases between. The DNA for the CDR3 is TGTGCCAGCAGCTTATTCCGGAGGGGTAACCAGCCCCAGCATTTT. Protein: CASSLFRRGNQPQHF.

Concerning this clone itself: The germline gene is not matched at one end of the junction; a read error may be the cause. V usage is TRBV7-7 and J usage is TRBJ2-5, with 11 bases that match TRBD2. The CDR3 runs to 15 residues. Germline values: CDR1 SSHAT, CDR2 FNYEAQ (reference sequence). This CDR3 is CASSSLAGDQETQYF. CDR3 sequence (DNA): TGTGCTAGCAGCTCACTAGCGGGGGACCAAGAGACCCAGTACTTC.

V is TRBV5-1 and J is TRBJ1-2; no reliable D call. There are 13 residues in the CDR3. The germline gives CDR1 SGHRS, CDR2 YFSETQ. Trimming removed 3 bases at V and 4 bases at J, with 10 bases between. Here the CDR3 reads CASSWDSTYGYTF. DNA of the CDR3: TGCGCCAGCAGCTGGGATTCCACCTATGGCTACACCTTC. Full variable domain (outside the CDR3, taken from reference TRBV5-1 and TRBJ1-2): KAGVTQTPRYLIKTRGQQVTLSCSPISGHRSVSWYQQTPGQGLQFLFEYFSETQRNKGNFPGRFSGRQFSNSRSEMNVSTLELGDSALYLCASSWDSTYGYTFGSGTRLTVV.

The chain recombines TRBV3-1 (or the pseudogene TRBV3-2) with TRBJ1-5, with D possibly TRBD1 on 6 matching bases. Looked up from germline, CDR1 is LGHDT and CDR2 is YNNKEL (reference sequence). V lost 3 bases and J lost 2, with 11 bases in between. This CDR3 contains 15 residues. CDR3: CASSQEQGRNQPQHF. The CDR3 DNA reads TGTGCCAGCAGCCAGGAACAGGGCCGCAATCAGCCCCAGCATTTT.

The chain combines TRBV2 with TRBJ1-1, with D maybe TRBD1 (6 bases). This CDR3 has 14 residues. V was clipped by 8 bases and J by 3 bases, with 16 bases between them. Germline CDR1 SNHLY, CDR2 FYNNEI. The DNA for the CDR3 is TGTGCCAGCCGACTAGGGGGGTTTGACACTGAAGCTTTCTTT. It is translated as CASRLGGFDTEAFF. Filled out from reference TRBV2 and TRBJ1-1, the complete variable domain reads EPEVTQTPSHQVTQMGQEVILRCVPISNHLYFYWYRQILGQKVEFLVSFYNNEISEKSEIFDDQFSVERPDGSNFTLKIRSTKLEDSAMYFCASRLGGFDTEAFFGQGTRLTVV.

The J gene is TRBJ2-1, the V gene TRBV12-3 or TRBV12-4; D unresolved. V lost 6 bases and J lost 3, with 3 bases in between. The CDR3 contains 11 residues. CDR3 amino acids: CASSYYNEQFF. The CDR3 region has the DNA TGTGCCAGCAGCTACTACAATGAGCAGTTCTTC.

This chain joins TRBV28 and TRBJ1-2, with unresolved D. Trimming cost V 7 bases and J 3 bases, with 12 bases left between them. This CDR3 region has 13 residues. Per germline, CDR1 MDHEN and CDR2 SYDVKM. CDR3 sequence (DNA): TGTGCCAGCACCCGTCCCGAACACTATGGCTACACCTTC. Its protein is CASTRPEHYGYTF.